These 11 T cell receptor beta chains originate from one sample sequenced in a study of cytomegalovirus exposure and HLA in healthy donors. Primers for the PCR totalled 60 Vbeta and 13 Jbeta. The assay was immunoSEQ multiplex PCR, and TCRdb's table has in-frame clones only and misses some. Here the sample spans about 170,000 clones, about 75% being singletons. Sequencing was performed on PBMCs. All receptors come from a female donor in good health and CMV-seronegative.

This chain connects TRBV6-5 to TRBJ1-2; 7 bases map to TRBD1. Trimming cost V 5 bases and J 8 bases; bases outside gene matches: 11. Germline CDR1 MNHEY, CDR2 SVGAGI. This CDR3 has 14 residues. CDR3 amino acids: CASSPPTDRDGYTF. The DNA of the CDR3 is TGTGCCAGCAGTCCGCCCACCGACAGGGACGGCTACACCTTC.

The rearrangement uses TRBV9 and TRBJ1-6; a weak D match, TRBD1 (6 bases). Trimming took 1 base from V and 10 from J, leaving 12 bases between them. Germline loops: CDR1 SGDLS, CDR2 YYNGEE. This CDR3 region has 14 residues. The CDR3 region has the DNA TGTGCCAGCAGCGTAACAGGGTACGGCTCACCCCTCCACTTT. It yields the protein CASSVTGYGSPLHF.

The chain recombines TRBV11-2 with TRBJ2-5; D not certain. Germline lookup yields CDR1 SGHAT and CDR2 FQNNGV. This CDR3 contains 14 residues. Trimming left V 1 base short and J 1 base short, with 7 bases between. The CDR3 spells CASSLGDIQETQYF. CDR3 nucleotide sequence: TGTGCCAGCAGCTTAGGAGACATCCAAGAGACCCAGTACTTC.

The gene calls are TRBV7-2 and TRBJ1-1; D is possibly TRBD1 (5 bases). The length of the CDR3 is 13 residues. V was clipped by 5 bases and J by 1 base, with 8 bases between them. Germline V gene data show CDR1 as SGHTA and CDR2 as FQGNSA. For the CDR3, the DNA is TGTGCCAGCAGCGCCGGACAGAACACTGAAGCTTTCTTT. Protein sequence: CASSAGQNTEAFF.

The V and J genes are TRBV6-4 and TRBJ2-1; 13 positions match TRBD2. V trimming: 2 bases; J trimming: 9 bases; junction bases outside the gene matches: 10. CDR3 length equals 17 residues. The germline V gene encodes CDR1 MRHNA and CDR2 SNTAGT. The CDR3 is CASSDPPGTSGTGEQFF. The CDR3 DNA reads TGTGCCAGCAGTGACCCCCCCGGGACTAGCGGGACAGGTGAGCAGTTCTTC.

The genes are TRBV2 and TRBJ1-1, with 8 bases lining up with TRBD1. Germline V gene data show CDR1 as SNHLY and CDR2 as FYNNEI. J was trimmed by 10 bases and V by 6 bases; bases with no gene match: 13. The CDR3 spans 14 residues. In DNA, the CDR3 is TGTGCCAGCAGCGCGGGACAGGTATTGTTCGGAGCTTTCTTT. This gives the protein CASSAGQVLFGAFF.

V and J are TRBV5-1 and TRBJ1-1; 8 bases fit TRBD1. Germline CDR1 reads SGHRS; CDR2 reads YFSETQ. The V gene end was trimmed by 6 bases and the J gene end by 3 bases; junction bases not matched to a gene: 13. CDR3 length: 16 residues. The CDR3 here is CASTSGGGEWYTEAFF. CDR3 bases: TGCGCCAGCACCTCAGGGGGCGGAGAATGGTACACTGAAGCTTTCTTT.

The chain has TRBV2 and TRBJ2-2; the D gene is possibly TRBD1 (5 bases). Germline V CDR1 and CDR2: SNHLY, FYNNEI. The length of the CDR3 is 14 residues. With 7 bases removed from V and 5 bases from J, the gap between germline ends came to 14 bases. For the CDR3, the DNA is TGTGCCAGCACTCTCCGGACAAGTACCGGGGAGCTGTTTTTT. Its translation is CASTLRTSTGELFF. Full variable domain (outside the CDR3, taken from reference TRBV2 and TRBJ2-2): EPEVTQTPSHQVTQMGQEVILRCVPISNHLYFYWYRQILGQKVEFLVSFYNNEISEKSEIFDDQFSVERPDGSNFTLKIRSTKLEDSAMYFCASTLRTSTGELFFGEGSRLTVL.

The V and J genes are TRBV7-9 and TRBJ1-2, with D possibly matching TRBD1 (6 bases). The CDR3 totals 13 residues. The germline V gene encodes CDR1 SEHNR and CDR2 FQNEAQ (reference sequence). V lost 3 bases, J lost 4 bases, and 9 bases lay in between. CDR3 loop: CASSFGTTYGYTF. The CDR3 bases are TGTGCCAGCAGCTTCGGGACAACCTATGGCTACACCTTC.

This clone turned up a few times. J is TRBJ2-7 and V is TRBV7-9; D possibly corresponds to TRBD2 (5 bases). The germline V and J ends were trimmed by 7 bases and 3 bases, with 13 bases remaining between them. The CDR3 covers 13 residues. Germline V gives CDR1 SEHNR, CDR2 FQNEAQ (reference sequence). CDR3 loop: CASIGPGDYEQYF. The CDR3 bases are TGTGCCAGCATCGGGCCCGGGGACTACGAGCAGTACTTC. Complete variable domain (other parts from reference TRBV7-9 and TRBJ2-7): DTGVSQNPRHKITKRGQNVTFRCDPISEHNRLYWYRQTLGQGPEFLTYFQNEAQLEKSRLLSDRFSAERPKGSFSTLEIQRTEQGDSAMYLCASIGPGDYEQYFGPGTRLTVT.

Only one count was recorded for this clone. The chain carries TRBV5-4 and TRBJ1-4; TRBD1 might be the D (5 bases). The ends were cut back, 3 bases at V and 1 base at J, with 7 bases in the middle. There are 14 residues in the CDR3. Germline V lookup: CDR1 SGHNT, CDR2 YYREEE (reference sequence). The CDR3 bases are TGTGCCAGCAGCTCCAGGGTAACTAATGAAAAACTGTTTTTT. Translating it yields CASSSRVTNEKLFF.